Below, 2 T cell receptor beta chains from the same sample are listed, as sequenced in a study of T cell clusters in autoimmune cytopenias. One tube held mixed TRB-A and TRB-B primer pools for touch-down PCR. Following a re-call of the multiplex PCR reads, TCRdb has one entry per CDR3 protein and lacks DNA. There are about 3,600 distinct CDR3 sequences in the sample, with around a sixth held by the top ten. Roughly 38,000 genome equivalents of blood DNA were amplified for TRB. Sequences were obtained from peripheral blood. All receptors derive from a human donor with an autoimmune cytopenia or autoimmune hepatitis (not recorded which).

The V call is TRBV27, the J call TRBJ2-1; the TCRdb call, TRBD2, lacks DNA for checking. The CDR3 sequence is 16 residues long. CDR1 MNHEY and CDR2 SMNVEV come from the germline V gene (reference sequence). The chain's CDR3 is CASKSSGGHFYNEQFF.

This clonotype counts as medium-sized (0.01 to 0.1%) by frequency. V and J are TRBV7-6 and TRBJ1-2; the D call from TCRdb, TRBD1, cannot be confirmed without DNA. The CDR3 covers 13 residues. The germline CDR1 and CDR2 sequences are SGHVS and FNYEAQ. The CDR3 here is CASSRGQSYGYTF.